This TCR beta chain was observed in a study of Graves' ophthalmopathy and Graves' hyperthyroidism. RNA transcripts were the template, and TCR beta CDR3 regions were amplified from them. Second-round multiplex PCR came after first-round RT-PCR with HTBI primers. TCRdb independently ran MiXCR on the multiplex PCR reads; one entry per CDR3 protein. The sample shows approximately 160,000 distinct CDR3 sequences, under 45% of them seen only once. Findings and limits, study-wide: Most thyroid clonotypes with frequency above 0.001 were detected in blood too.

Deletions cut 8 bases from V and 4 bases from J, with 16 bases between. This CDR3 contains 14 residues. CDR1 and CDR2 from the germline V gene are MNHEY and SVGEGT. All donors with ophthalmopathy were recorded as having moderate-to-severe activity, CAS ≥3, NOSPECS ≥4 and a duration under 3 months. Symptoms, serum thyroxine and TRAb, thyroid ultrasound, and orbital computed tomography formed the diagnostic basis. This clonotype was seen at least ten times. Its cognate antigen is unknown. Sample: peripheral blood. This TCR was sampled from a young man with Graves' ophthalmopathy. The chain employs TRBV6-2 or TRBV6-3 and TRBJ2-3; maybe TRBD2 (6 bases). In nucleotides, the CDR3 is TGTGCCAGCGGACTAAGGTTCGACGCAGATACGCAGTATTTT. It is translated as CASGLRFDADTQYF.